Following are 20 T cell receptor beta chains from one sample sequenced in a study of regulatory T cells in long-lasting Graves disease. Building the TCR beta libraries relied on iRepertoire HTBI primers, and CDR3 regions underwent Arm-PCR. A single record per CDR3 protein comes from TCRdb applying MiXCR to the multiplex PCR reads. The repertoire consists of over 650,000 distinct CDR3 sequences, with 25% to 35% occurring once and the leading ten covering roughly 40%. Time point reported: persistent/refractory GD, antithyroid drugs over 5 years with positive TRAb. Extracted RNA from PBMCs served as the source of the TCR library. This specimen was peripheral blood mononuclear cells (PBMCs), taken when the disease was refractory, from a patient treated with antithyroid drugs. Receptors originate from a female donor with Graves disease.

Only one count was recorded for this clonotype. At one end the junction does not follow the germline gene, possibly because of a read error. The V and J genes are TRBV19 and TRBJ1-2, with D uncertain. CDR1 is LNHDA, CDR2 SQIVND, per germline (reference sequence). The CDR3 extends over 12 amino acids. CDR3 in DNA: TGTGCCAGTAGGGCGACAACCTATGGCTGCACCTTC. Translation gives CASRATTYGCTF.

On this clonotype: A much more abundant neighbour one base away suggests this may be a read error. V usage is TRBV2 and J usage is TRBJ1-2; tentatively, D is TRBD1 (6 bases). Germline assignment: CDR1 SNHLY and CDR2 FYNNEI. This CDR3 spans 14 amino acids. The V gene lost 4 bases and the J gene lost 8 bases, with 17 bases spanning the gap. The CDR3 nucleotides are TGTGCCAGCAGTGTGGGGGGGCTTTCGGGAGGCTACACCTTC. It encodes CASSVGGLSGGYTF.

This clonotype has ten or more counts. The chain joins TRBV29-1 to TRBJ2-7, with 10 bases matching TRBD1. Germline V gives CDR1 SQVTM, CDR2 ANQGSEA. J lost 2 bases, V lost 5 bases, and 9 bases had no gene match. The CDR3 is 15 residues long. In DNA form, the CDR3 reads TGCAGCGTTAGCACCGGGACAGGGGTGGCCTACGAGCAGTACTTC. Translating it yields CSVSTGTGVAYEQYF.

This clonotype was detected a few times. The junction differs from germline at one of its ends, possibly a read error. The rearrangement joins TRBV20-1 to TRBJ1-2, with 9 bases fitting TRBD1. This CDR3 spans 8 amino acids. Germline V gene data show CDR1 as DFQATT and CDR2 as SNEGSKA (reference sequence). The CDR3 region is CSARDREF. CDR3 DNA sequence: TGCAGTGCCAGGGACAGGGAGTTC.

The V gene is TRBV6-1, the J gene TRBJ2-2, with TRBD2 identical over 7 bases. Trimming took 6 bases from V and 0 from J; bases not matched to a gene: 1. CDR1 is MNHNS, CDR2 SASEGT, per germline. The CDR3 has 14 amino acids. CDR3 region: CASRSGANTGELFF. The CDR3 DNA is TGTGCCAGCAGAAGCGGGGCGAACACCGGGGAGCTGTTTTTT.

This clonotype was recorded many times. The chain joins TRBV28 to TRBJ1-1; the D gene is possibly TRBD1 (6 bases). CDR3 length: 14 amino acids. V lost 2 bases and J 10 bases, leaving 17 bases between the germline ends. CDR1 is MDHEN, CDR2 SYDVKM, per germline. CDR3 sequence reads: CASSLDPGTSGAFF. In DNA form, the CDR3 reads TGTGCCAGCAGTTTAGACCCCGGGACATCGGGAGCTTTCTTT.

This clonotype appeared a few times. The V call is TRBV6-1, the J call TRBJ2-2; D not certain. The germline gives CDR1 MNHNS, CDR2 SASEGT. Trimming took off 7 bases at V and 2 bases at J, with 11 bases between the two ends. The CDR3 is made up of 14 amino acids. The CDR3 here is CASKERVNTGELFF. CDR3 DNA: TGTGCCAGCAAGGAGAGAGTTAACACCGGGGAGCTGTTTTTT.

This clonotype occurred many times. The gene calls are TRBV6-5 and TRBJ1-1; possible D gene TRBD1, 5 bases. The V gene lost 0 bases and the J gene lost 3 bases, with 11 bases spanning the gap. CDR1 is MNHEY and CDR2 is SVGAGI in the germline V gene. The CDR3 has 15 residues. Here the CDR3 DNA reads TGTGCCAGCAGTTACTCGAGTGTAGGGGACACTGAAGCTTTCTTT. Translating gives CASSYSSVGDTEAFF.

The chain employs TRBV12-3 or TRBV12-4 and TRBJ2-5; TRBD2 aligns across 14 bases. V shed 6 bases, J shed 5 bases, and the junction held 5 bases outside the gene matches. The CDR3 loop spans 15 amino acids. CDR3 protein: CASRAGLAGAETQYF. The CDR3 bases are TGTGCCAGCAGGGCGGGACTAGCGGGAGCTGAGACCCAGTACTTC.

The chain couples TRBV9 to TRBJ2-7; D might be TRBD2 (5 bases). Trimming took off 0 bases at V and 6 bases at J, with 16 bases between the two ends. CDR3 length: 15 amino acids. CDR1 is SGDLS, CDR2 YYNGEE, per germline. The DNA for the CDR3 is TGTGCCAGCAGCGTAGCGTCTAGCCGACAAGGCGAGCAGTACTTC. It encodes CASSVASSRQGEQYF.

The chain has TRBV20-1 and TRBJ2-7; 7 nucleotides line up with TRBD1. This CDR3 has 14 amino acids. CDR1 is DFQATT, CDR2 SNEGSKA, per germline (reference sequence). The J segment lost 6 bases and the V segment lost 6 bases, leaving 14 bases of the junction unmatched. The CDR3 coding sequence is TGCAGTGCGGACCTCTGGGACAGTGGGTCCGAGCAGTACTTC. This codes for CSADLWDSGSEQYF.

This sequence joins TRBV5-1 and TRBJ2-2, with D possibly being TRBD1 (6 bases). CDR3 length: 14 residues. Germline CDR1 SGHRS, CDR2 YFSETQ. Trimming stripped 2 bases from V and 10 bases from J, with 15 bases between. CDR3 in DNA: TGCGCCAGCAGCTTTGGGGGCCCCCCACCGGAGCTGTTTTTT. Translation gives CASSFGGPPPELFF.

In this sample, this clonotype turned up a few times. The CDR3 here is CASSLEVQGSLGYTF. The CDR3 DNA reads as TGTGCCAGCAGCCTAGAGGTCCAGGGCAGCCTCGGCTACACCTTC. The chain has TRBV7-9 and TRBJ1-2, with D possibly matching TRBD1 (5 bases). Germline CDR1 reads SEHNR; CDR2 reads FQNEAQ (reference sequence). Trimming cost V 5 bases and J 8 bases, with 21 bases left between them. The CDR3 extends over 15 amino acids.

The chain joins TRBV11-1 to TRBJ2-7, with D perhaps assigned TRBD1 or TRBD2 (5 bases each). The V gene lost 5 bases and the J gene lost 4 bases, with 18 bases spanning the gap. This CDR3 contains 15 residues. Germline lookup yields CDR1 SGHAT and CDR2 FQDESV (reference sequence). The CDR3 is CASSKGPLGEYEQYF. In nucleotides, the CDR3 is TGTGCCAGCAGCAAGGGACCGCTCGGGGAGTACGAGCAGTACTTC.

A word on this clonotype: The CDR3 ends on some other residue instead of the conserved phenylalanine or tryptophan, so this is likely a read error. The chain joins TRBV27 to TRBJ1-1; D is unresolved. The CDR3 has 15 residues. Germline CDR1 and CDR2: MNHEY and SMNVEV (reference sequence). The V end lost 3 bases, the J end lost 4 bases, and 15 bases lay between the germline ends. CDR3 DNA sequence: TGTGCCAGCAGTTTTAACATAGGTACATCCACTGAAGCTTTCTCT. Translation gives CASSFNIGTSTEAFS.

This chain joins TRBV15 and TRBJ1-2; perhaps TRBD1 as D (6 bases). Germline-derived CDR1 and CDR2 are LNHNV and YYDKDF (reference sequence). This CDR3 has 15 amino acids. With 1 base removed from V and 4 bases from J, the gap between germline ends came to 13 bases. The CDR3 DNA reads TGTGCCACCAGCAGAGCTTCGGGGGGGCCCTATGGCTACACCTTC. Translating gives CATSRASGGPYGYTF.

CDR3 bases: TGTGCCAGCAGCCAATCGAGCCAGCCCCAGCATTTT. It codes for CASSQSSQPQHF. The rearrangement uses TRBV3-1 and TRBJ1-5; D not certain. The CDR3 is 12 amino acids. Trimming took off 2 bases at V and 7 bases at J, with 6 bases between the two ends. CDR1 is LGHDT, CDR2 YNNKEL, per germline (reference sequence).

This clonotype occurred a few times. The rearrangement joins TRBV5-1 to TRBJ1-2; D is possibly TRBD1 (5 bases). CDR1 is SGHRS and CDR2 is YFSETQ in the germline V gene. The CDR3 is 15 residues long. V was shortened by 0 bases and J by 1 base, with 10 bases between the two germline ends. The CDR3 DNA reads as TGCGCCAGCAGCTTGGCCGGAGGGGTTAACTATGGCTACACCTTC. It is translated as CASSLAGGVNYGYTF. Complete variable domain (other parts from reference TRBV5-1 and TRBJ1-2): KAGVTQTPRYLIKTRGQQVTLSCSPISGHRSVSWYQQTPGQGLQFLFEYFSETQRNKGNFPGRFSGRQFSNSRSEMNVSTLELGDSALYLCASSLAGGVNYGYTFGSGTRLTVV.

This clonotype has at least ten counts. This CDR3 reads CASRYDRGAYGYTF. The CDR3 DNA reads TGTGCCAGCAGGTACGACAGGGGAGCCTATGGCTACACCTTC. The chain joins TRBV2 to TRBJ1-2; 8 nucleotides line up with TRBD1. This CDR3 is 14 amino acids long. Germline V lookup: CDR1 SNHLY, CDR2 FYNNEI. V lost 6 bases and J lost 4; bases outside the gene matches: 7.

V usage is TRBV11-2 and J usage is TRBJ2-7; TRBD1 aligns across 8 bases. Germline values: CDR1 SGHAT, CDR2 FQNNGV. The CDR3 has 15 amino acids. The junction had 7 bases not matched to a gene; V was cut back by 6 bases and J by 0 bases. CDR3 protein: CASSTGQGYSYEQYF. The CDR3 DNA sequence: TGTGCCAGCAGTACAGGACAGGGCTACTCCTACGAGCAGTACTTC.